This T cell receptor beta chain stems from a study of beta chain features in type 1 diabetes. Study-level findings and limits: Patients' naive, central memory and regulatory TCRB repertoires appeared more alike than those of healthy donors.

After removal of 5 bases from V and 3 bases from J, the junction contained 10 bases not matched to a gene. CDR1 and CDR2 (germline): SGHTA, FQGNSA. This CDR3 spans 15 amino acids. cDNA synthesis used the whole RNA isolate, giving expressed TCRB sequences. Only in-frame clones appear in the TCRdb table, and some are missing; sequencing was by immunoSEQ multiplex PCR. The sample includes hundreds of thousands of clones, about 29% of them seen just once. A remark on this clone: Its target is unknown.

Sequenced material: naive CD4+ T cells from blood. The TCR was taken from a man aged 18 to 29 in good health. The rearrangement links TRBV7-2 to TRBJ2-7, with 7 bases aligning to TRBD1. The CDR3 DNA is TGTGCCAGCAGCCCCCGGTGGGCAGGGGGCTACGAGCAGTACTTC. It is translated as CASSPRWAGGYEQYF. Complete variable domain (other parts from reference TRBV7-2 and TRBJ2-7): GAGVSQSPSNKVTEKGKDVELRCDPISGHTALYWYRQSLGQGLEFLIYFQGNSAPDKSGLPSDRFSAERTGGSVSTLTIQRTQQEDSAVYLCASSPRWAGGYEQYFGPGTRLTVT.